Presented here are 26 T cell receptor beta chains from one specimen sequenced in a study of CD8+ T cells in alopecia areata. Treatment specified: oral pan-JAK inhibitor, 5-10 mg twice daily. As the sequencing template, cDNA was produced by extracting RNA and reverse transcribing it. Assay used: immunoSEQ multiplex PCR; TCRdb lists only in-frame clones, some missing. In the table there are 100,000 to 140,000 clones, roughly 84% of which are singletons. Specimen: CD8+ T cells sorted from blood, collected at week 24, from a patient treated with tofacitinib. All receptors derive from a human donor with alopecia areata.

The rearrangement joins TRBV29-1 to TRBJ1-2; D gene ambiguous. This CDR3 region has 12 residues. Germline CDR1 is SQVTM and CDR2 is ANQGSEA. The V and J ends lost 6 bases and 6 bases respectively, with 14 bases between them. CDR3 nucleotides: TGCAGCGTGTGGGCGGGAAGGGATGGCTACACCTTC. Translation: CSVWAGRDGYTF.

The chain links TRBV4-1 to TRBJ2-3; TRBD1 or TRBD2 may be the D gene (5 bases each). The CDR3 extends over 14 amino acids. V was trimmed by 4 bases and J by 1 base, leaving 9 bases between them. Germline loops: CDR1 MGHRA, CDR2 YSYEKL. CDR3 DNA: TGCGCCAGCAGCCCTGGGACCCGCACAGATACGCAGTATTTT. Its translation: CASSPGTRTDTQYF.

This clone was picked up one time. The rearrangement uses TRBV7-9 and TRBJ2-3; D may be TRBD2 (7 bases). Germline V lookup: CDR1 SEHNR, CDR2 FQNEAQ (reference sequence). Trimming pared 2 bases from V and 0 bases from J, leaving 15 bases between. The CDR3 sequence is 17 residues long. The CDR3 here is CASSLIRGGASTDTQYF. CDR3 DNA sequence: TGTGCCAGCAGCTTAATACGCGGGGGCGCGAGCACAGATACGCAGTATTTT.

The chain links TRBV7-2 to TRBJ1-2; 7 bases agree with TRBD1. The germline CDR1 and CDR2 sequences are SGHTA and FQGNSA. The CDR3 runs 14 residues. Trimming at V came to 5 bases and at J to 7 bases, leaving 10 bases not matched to a gene. The CDR3 coding sequence is TGTGCCAGCAGCCCCGAGGGGGCGGAGAGTGGCTACACCTTC. Protein sequence: CASSPEGAESGYTF.

This chain uses TRBV4-1 with TRBJ1-1; D is ambiguous. The CDR3 consists of 14 residues. V was cut by 1 base and J by 0 bases, with 6 bases left in between. Germline lookup yields CDR1 MGHRA and CDR2 YSYEKL. CDR3 bases: TGCGCCAGCAGCCAAGGAACTATGAACACTGAAGCTTTCTTT. Translating gives CASSQGTMNTEAFF.

This clone was seen just once. J is TRBJ2-1 and V is TRBV27; D not resolved. In germline, CDR1 is MNHEY, CDR2 SMNVEV (reference sequence). V lost 7 bases and J lost 6, with 13 bases in between. The CDR3 length is 13 residues. In DNA form, the CDR3 reads TGTGCCAGCAAGGAATTCTCCGCCAATGAGCAGTTCTTC. This codes for CASKEFSANEQFF.

In this sample, this clone turned up once. V usage is TRBV5-1 and J usage is TRBJ2-2; TRBD1 might be the D (6 bases). The CDR3 length is 15 residues. Trimming removed 4 bases at V and 6 bases at J, with 16 bases between. Germline V gene sequence: CDR1 SGHRS, CDR2 YFSETQ. CDR3: CASSPWTEGPGELFF. Here the CDR3 DNA reads TGCGCCAGCAGCCCCTGGACAGAAGGACCCGGGGAGCTGTTTTTT.

This clone was recorded only once. Other DNA sequences in the sample encode the same CDR3. The rearrangement links TRBV7-9 to TRBJ2-5; D is unresolved. The CDR3 loop spans 12 amino acids. The germline gives CDR1 SEHNR, CDR2 FQNEAQ (reference sequence). With 4 bases removed from V and 5 bases from J, the gap between germline ends came to 8 bases. The CDR3 nucleotides are TGTGCCAGCAGCTCTCGCCAGGAGACCCAGTACTTC. As protein: CASSSRQETQYF.

The chain links TRBV7-8 to TRBJ2-1; 11 bases map to TRBD2. This CDR3 is 16 amino acids long. Trimming removed 5 bases from V and 8 bases from J; junction bases left unmatched: 11. Germline V gene sequence: CDR1 SGHVS, CDR2 FQNEAQ. The CDR3 coding sequence is TGTGCCAGCAGCCCGATAGCGGGGGGGCCCTTGGATGAGCAGTTCTTC. It translates to CASSPIAGGPLDEQFF.

This chain uses TRBV5-6 with TRBJ2-1; 7 bases are a match to TRBD2. This CDR3 is built from 16 residues. V trimming: 3 bases; J trimming: 0 bases; junction bases outside the gene matches: 6. Looked up from germline, CDR1 is SGHDT and CDR2 is YYEEEE. The chain's CDR3 is CASSSTAGFSYNEQFF. CDR3 DNA sequence: TGTGCCAGCAGCTCTACAGCGGGGTTCTCCTACAATGAGCAGTTCTTC.

V usage is TRBV6-5 and J usage is TRBJ1-4; tentatively, D is TRBD1 (6 bases). This CDR3 is 15 amino acids long. Trimming removed 0 bases at V and 5 bases at J, with 10 bases between. Germline CDR1 MNHEY, CDR2 SVGAGI. The CDR3 bases are TGTGCCAGCAGTTACTCGACAGGATTAAATGAAAAACTGTTTTTT. Protein product: CASSYSTGLNEKLFF.

The J gene is TRBJ2-7, the V gene TRBV27; D unresolved. Trimming took 0 bases from V and 4 from J, leaving 7 bases between them. This CDR3 has 13 amino acids. Germline CDR1 is MNHEY and CDR2 is SMNVEV (reference sequence). CDR3 in amino acids: CASSLSNRYEQYF. As DNA, the CDR3 is TGTGCCAGCAGTTTATCGAACAGATACGAGCAGTACTTC.

This clone was counted only a few times. In the same sample, other DNA sequences code for this CDR3. The genes are TRBV6-5 and TRBJ2-2, with unresolved D. Germline-derived CDR1 and CDR2 are MNHEY and SVGAGI. Trimming took 0 bases from V and 5 from J, leaving 4 bases between them. CDR3 size: 13 residues. The CDR3 sequence: CASSYSRTGELFF. CDR3 bases: TGTGCCAGCAGTTACTCACGGACCGGGGAGCTGTTTTTT.

This clone showed up just a few times. The genes are TRBV14 and TRBJ2-5; TRBD2 agrees at 10 bases. V dropped 2 bases and J dropped 3; count of bases not matched to a gene: 6. The CDR3 is 16 residues long. CDR1 and CDR2 (germline): SGHDN, FVKESK. The DNA for the CDR3 is TGTGCCAGCAGCCAACGGAGCGGGGGGGCCAAAGAGACCCAGTACTTC. Its protein product is CASSQRSGGAKETQYF.

J is TRBJ2-7 and V is TRBV11-2; possible D gene TRBD1, 6 bases. Germline V gene data show CDR1 as SGHAT and CDR2 as FQNNGV. This CDR3 comprises 17 residues. The V end was cut by 6 bases, the J end by 2 bases, with 23 bases between. Here the CDR3 reads CASRLGVGAGETYEQYF. Here the CDR3 DNA reads TGTGCCAGCAGGCTTGGGGTTGGGGCAGGGGAGACCTACGAGCAGTACTTC.

The gene calls are TRBV5-4 and TRBJ2-2, with TRBD1 identical over 9 bases. Germline CDR1 is SGHNT and CDR2 is YYREEE (reference sequence). This CDR3 spans 14 amino acids. V lost 6 bases to trimming and J lost 6 bases; unmatched junction nucleotides: 6. Written as DNA, the CDR3 is TGTGCCAGCAAGGGGGACAGGGATGCCGGGGAGCTGTTTTTT. It translates to CASKGDRDAGELFF.

This clone was detected a few times. The chain employs TRBV6-5 and TRBJ2-7; TRBD2 might be the D (5 bases). V dropped 7 bases and J dropped 2 bases, with 15 bases sitting between them. The CDR3 sequence is 14 residues long. CDR1 is MNHEY and CDR2 is SVGAGI in the germline V gene. The CDR3 protein is CASTEEEPTYEQYF. CDR3 DNA sequence: TGTGCCAGCACCGAGGAGGAGCCGACCTACGAGCAGTACTTC.

The V and J genes are TRBV19 and TRBJ2-7, with D possibly matching TRBD1 (5 bases). The CDR3 has 14 amino acids. Per germline, CDR1 LNHDA and CDR2 SQIVND (reference sequence). Trimming took off 2 bases at V and 4 bases at J, with 12 bases between the two ends. CDR3 coding DNA: TGTGCCAGTAGTATAACCCAGGGATCGTACGAGCAGTACTTC. It translates to CASSITQGSYEQYF.

The chain couples TRBV10-3 to TRBJ2-7, with TRBD2 identical over 8 bases. Germline assignment: CDR1 ENHRY and CDR2 SYGVKD. Germline trimming cut 6 bases from V and 2 bases from J; bases unmatched to any gene: 18. The CDR3 extends over 18 amino acids. This chain's CDR3 is CAIRSGGDPSSPAYEQYF. DNA for the CDR3: TGTGCCATCAGATCGGGAGGGGACCCAAGTTCTCCAGCCTACGAGCAGTACTTC.

The gene calls are TRBV10-3 and TRBJ2-5; D not resolved. The CDR3 sequence is 17 residues long. V was pared by 6 bases and J by 2 bases, with 22 bases between. Germline V lookup: CDR1 ENHRY, CDR2 SYGVKD. The CDR3 DNA reads TGTGCCATCAGCGTCCGATACTCAGAACCAAAGCAAGAGACCCAGTACTTC. Encoded protein: CAISVRYSEPKQETQYF.

This chain's CDR3 is CASSQGVHGSYEQYF. The CDR3 DNA is TGCGCCAGCAGCCAAGGGGTCCATGGCTCCTACGAGCAGTACTTC. J is TRBJ2-7 and V is TRBV4-1; D ambiguous. Germline V gene sequence: CDR1 MGHRA, CDR2 YSYEKL. Deletions cut 1 base from V and 0 bases from J, with 10 bases between. The CDR3 has 15 residues.

CDR3 in DNA: TGTGCCAGCAGCTTAGTGGCAGGGGTAGGGAACACTGAAGCTTTCTTT. Translated: CASSLVAGVGNTEAFF. The chain links TRBV7-6 to TRBJ1-1, with D tentatively TRBD1 (6 bases). CDR3 length: 16 residues. Trimming left V 1 base short and J 1 base short, with 13 bases between. Per germline, CDR1 SGHVS and CDR2 FNYEAQ.

This chain uses TRBV11-3 with TRBJ2-1; TRBD2 might be the D (6 bases). The germline gives CDR1 SGHNT, CDR2 YENEEA. The CDR3 extends over 13 amino acids. V was cut by 4 bases and J by 6 bases, with 10 bases left in between. The CDR3: CASSWRVGNEQFF. The CDR3 DNA sequence: TGTGCCAGCAGCTGGAGGGTGGGCAATGAGCAGTTCTTC.

The chain uses TRBV5-1 and TRBJ2-1; D gene uncertain. V was clipped by 3 bases and J by 4 bases, with 14 bases between them. The CDR3 runs to 15 residues. The germline CDR1 and CDR2 sequences are SGHRS and YFSETQ. The CDR3, as DNA: TGCGCCAGCAGCTCCCACCGGATTCTATACAATGAGCAGTTCTTC. Translated, it gives CASSSHRILYNEQFF. Drawing the rest from reference TRBV5-1 and TRBJ2-1, the complete variable domain is KAGVTQTPRYLIKTRGQQVTLSCSPISGHRSVSWYQQTPGQGLQFLFEYFSETQRNKGNFPGRFSGRQFSNSRSEMNVSTLELGDSALYLCASSSHRILYNEQFFGPGTRLTVL.

The rearrangement uses TRBV15 and TRBJ2-7; the D gene is possibly TRBD2 (6 bases). Germline V gives CDR1 LNHNV, CDR2 YYDKDF (reference sequence). Trimming took off 3 bases at V and 4 bases at J, with 10 bases between the two ends. The CDR3 consists of 13 residues. The CDR3 DNA follows: TGTGCCACCAGCAGCGGGACTTCTTACGAGCAGTACTTC. Residues: CATSSGTSYEQYF.

The V and J genes are TRBV5-6 and TRBJ2-3; 11 positions match TRBD2. The CDR3 loop spans 17 amino acids. V lost 6 bases to trimming and J lost 0 bases; unmatched junction nucleotides: 9. Germline CDR1 is SGHDT and CDR2 is YYEEEE. The DNA for the CDR3 is TGTGCCAGCAACGACCGACTAGCGGGAACTAGCACAGATACGCAGTATTTT. This gives the protein CASNDRLAGTSTDTQYF.